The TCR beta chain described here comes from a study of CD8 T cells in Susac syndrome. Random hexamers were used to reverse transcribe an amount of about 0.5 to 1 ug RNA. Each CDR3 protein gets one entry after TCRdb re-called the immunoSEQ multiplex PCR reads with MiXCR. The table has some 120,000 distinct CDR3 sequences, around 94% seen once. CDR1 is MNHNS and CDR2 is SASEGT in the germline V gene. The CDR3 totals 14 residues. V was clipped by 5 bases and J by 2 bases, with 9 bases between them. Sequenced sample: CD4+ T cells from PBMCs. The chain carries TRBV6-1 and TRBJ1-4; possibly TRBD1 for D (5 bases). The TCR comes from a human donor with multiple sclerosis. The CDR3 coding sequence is TGTGCCAGCAGTCCAGGGTATACTAATGAAAAACTGTTTTTT. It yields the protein CASSPGYTNEKLFF.